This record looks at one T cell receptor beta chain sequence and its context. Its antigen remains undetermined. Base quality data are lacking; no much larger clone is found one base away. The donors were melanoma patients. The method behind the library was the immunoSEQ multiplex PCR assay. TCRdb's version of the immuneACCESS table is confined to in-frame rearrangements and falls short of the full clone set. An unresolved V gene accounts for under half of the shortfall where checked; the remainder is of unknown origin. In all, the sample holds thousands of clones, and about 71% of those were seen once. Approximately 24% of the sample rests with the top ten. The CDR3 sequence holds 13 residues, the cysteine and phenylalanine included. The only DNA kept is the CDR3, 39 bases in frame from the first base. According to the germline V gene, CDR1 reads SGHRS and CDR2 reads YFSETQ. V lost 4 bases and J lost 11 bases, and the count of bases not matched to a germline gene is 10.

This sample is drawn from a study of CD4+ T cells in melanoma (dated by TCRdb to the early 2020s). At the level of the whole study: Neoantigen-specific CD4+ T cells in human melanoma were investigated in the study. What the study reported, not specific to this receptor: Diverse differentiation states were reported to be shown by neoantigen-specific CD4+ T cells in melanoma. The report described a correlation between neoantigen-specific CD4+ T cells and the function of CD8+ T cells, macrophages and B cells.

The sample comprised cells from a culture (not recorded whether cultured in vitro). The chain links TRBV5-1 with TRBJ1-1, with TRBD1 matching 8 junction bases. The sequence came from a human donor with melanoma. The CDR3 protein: CASSAGQGAGAFF. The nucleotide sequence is TGCGCCAGCAGCGCCGGTCAGGGGGCCGGGGCTTTCTTT.